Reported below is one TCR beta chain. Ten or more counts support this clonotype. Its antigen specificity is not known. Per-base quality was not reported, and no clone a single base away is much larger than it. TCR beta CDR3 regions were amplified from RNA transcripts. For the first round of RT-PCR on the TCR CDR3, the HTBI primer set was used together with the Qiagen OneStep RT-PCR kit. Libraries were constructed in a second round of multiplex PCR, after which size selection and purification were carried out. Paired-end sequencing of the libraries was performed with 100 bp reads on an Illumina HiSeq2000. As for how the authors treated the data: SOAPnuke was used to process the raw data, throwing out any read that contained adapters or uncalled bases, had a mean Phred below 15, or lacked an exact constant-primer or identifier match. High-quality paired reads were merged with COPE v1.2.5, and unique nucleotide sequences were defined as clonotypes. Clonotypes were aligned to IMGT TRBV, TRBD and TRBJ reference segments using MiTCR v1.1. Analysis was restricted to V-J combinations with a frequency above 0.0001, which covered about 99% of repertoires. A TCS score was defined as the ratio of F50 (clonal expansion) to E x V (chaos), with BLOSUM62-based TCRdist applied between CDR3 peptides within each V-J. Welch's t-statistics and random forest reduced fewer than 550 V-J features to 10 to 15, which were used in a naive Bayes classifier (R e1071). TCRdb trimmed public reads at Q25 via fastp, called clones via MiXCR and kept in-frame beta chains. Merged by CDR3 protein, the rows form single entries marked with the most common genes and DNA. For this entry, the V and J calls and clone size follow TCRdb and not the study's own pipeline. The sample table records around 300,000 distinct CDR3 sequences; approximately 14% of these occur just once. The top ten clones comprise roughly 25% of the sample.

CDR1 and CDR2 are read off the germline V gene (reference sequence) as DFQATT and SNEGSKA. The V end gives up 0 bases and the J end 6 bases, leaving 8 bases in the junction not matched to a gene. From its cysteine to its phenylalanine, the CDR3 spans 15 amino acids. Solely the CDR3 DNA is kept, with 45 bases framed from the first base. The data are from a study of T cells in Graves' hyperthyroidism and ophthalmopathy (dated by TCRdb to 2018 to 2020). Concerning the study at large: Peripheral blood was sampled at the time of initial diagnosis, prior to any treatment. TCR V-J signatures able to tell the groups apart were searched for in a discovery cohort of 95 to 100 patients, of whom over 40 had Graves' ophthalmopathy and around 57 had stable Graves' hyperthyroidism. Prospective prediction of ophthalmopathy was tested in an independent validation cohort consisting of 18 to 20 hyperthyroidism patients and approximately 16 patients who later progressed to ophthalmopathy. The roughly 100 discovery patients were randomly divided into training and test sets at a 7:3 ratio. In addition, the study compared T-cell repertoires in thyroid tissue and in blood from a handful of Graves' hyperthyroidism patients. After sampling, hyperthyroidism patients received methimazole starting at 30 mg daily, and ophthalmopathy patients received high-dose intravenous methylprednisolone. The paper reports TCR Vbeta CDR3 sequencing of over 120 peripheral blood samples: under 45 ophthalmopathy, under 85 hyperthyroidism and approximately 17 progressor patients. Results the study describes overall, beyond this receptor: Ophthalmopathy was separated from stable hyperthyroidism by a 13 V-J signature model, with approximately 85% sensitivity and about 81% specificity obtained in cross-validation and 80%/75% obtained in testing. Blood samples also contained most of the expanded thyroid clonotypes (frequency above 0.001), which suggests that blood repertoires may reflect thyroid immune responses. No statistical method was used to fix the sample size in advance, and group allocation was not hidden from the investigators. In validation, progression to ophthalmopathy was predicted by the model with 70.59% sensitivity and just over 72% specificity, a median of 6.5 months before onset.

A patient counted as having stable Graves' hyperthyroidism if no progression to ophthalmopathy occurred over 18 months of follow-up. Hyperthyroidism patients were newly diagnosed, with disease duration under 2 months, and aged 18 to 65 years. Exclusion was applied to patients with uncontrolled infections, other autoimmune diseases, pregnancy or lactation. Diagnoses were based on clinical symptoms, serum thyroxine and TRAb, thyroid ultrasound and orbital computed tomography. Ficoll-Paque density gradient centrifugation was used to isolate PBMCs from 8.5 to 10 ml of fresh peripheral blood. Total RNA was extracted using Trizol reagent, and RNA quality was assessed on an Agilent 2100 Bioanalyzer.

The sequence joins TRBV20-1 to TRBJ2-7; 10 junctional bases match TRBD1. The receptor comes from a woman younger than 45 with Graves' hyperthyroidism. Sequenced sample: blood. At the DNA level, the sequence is TGCAGTGCTAGAGATTGGGACAGGGGAATAGTCGAGCAGTACTTC. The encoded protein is CSARDWDRGIVEQYF.